This T cell receptor beta chain comes out of a study of shared clonotypes between healthy human individuals. Study-wide points: Clonotypes that were shared across a handful of donors made up around 5% of naive CD4 clonotypes.

Details on this clone: What it recognizes is unknown.

Libraries were prepared by immunoSEQ multiplex PCR; TCRdb keeps only in-frame clonotypes and omits some of them. The sample lists roughly 2.5 million clones; approximately 90% were seen once. Germline V gene lookup returns CDR1 ENHRY and CDR2 SYGVKD. The CDR3 consists of 13 residues. With 6 bases removed from V and 7 bases from J, the gap between germline ends came to 13 bases. The rearrangement links TRBV10-3 to TRBJ1-5; a possible D gene is TRBD1 (6 bases). Sequencing used naive CD4+ T cells sorted from blood. Subset: CD45RA+ positively selected. The TCR originated in a man aged 18 to 30 in good health. CDR3: CAIRQGEAQPQHF. As DNA, the CDR3 is TGTGCCATCAGACAGGGTGAGGCCCAGCCCCAGCATTTT.